One and the same sample provided the 27 T cell receptor beta chains below, sequenced in a study of blood T cells in healthy people across ages. Primed by a sample-barcoded 5' primer and a J-beta primer mix, a second PCR proceeded for 7 to 11 cycles. MiXCR was run by TCRdb on the 5' RACE reads, yielding one entry per CDR3 protein. The data contain about 800,000 distinct CDR3 sequences, more than 45% of them singletons. Sequencing was done on a sample of blood. The receptor source for this set is a man in his thirties or forties in good health.

CDR3 amino acids: CSADPGTGGSYEQYF. CDR3 DNA sequence: TGCAGTGCCGATCCCGGGACAGGGGGCTCCTACGAGCAGTACTTC. The chain joins TRBV20-1 to TRBJ2-5; TRBD1 aligns across 11 bases. The end of the DNA fits TRBJ2-7 better, so the J call may be wrong. Germline lookup yields CDR1 DFQATT and CDR2 SNEGSKA (reference sequence). CDR3 length: 15 amino acids.

This clonotype was detected once. The chain recombines TRBV4-1 with TRBJ2-5, with 11 bases aligning to TRBD1. Trimming at V came to 4 bases and at J to 11 bases, leaving 12 bases not matched to a gene. Germline loops: CDR1 MGHRA, CDR2 YSYEKL. This CDR3 contains 15 residues. The CDR3 DNA sequence: TGCGCCAGCAGCCCCCGGGACAGGGGGATCGATGAGCAGTACTTC. It specifies CASSPRDRGIDEQYF.

V usage is TRBV7-3 and J usage is TRBJ2-1, with 7 bases identical to TRBD1. The trim removed 1 base at V and 7 bases at J, leaving 7 bases unmatched. This CDR3 contains 15 residues. Germline CDR1 reads SGHTA; CDR2 reads FQGTGA. In DNA form, the CDR3 reads TGTGCCAGCAGCTTAATAGTGACAGGGAAGAATGAGCAGTTCTTC. It encodes CASSLIVTGKNEQFF. Full variable domain (outside the CDR3, taken from reference TRBV7-3 and TRBJ2-1): GAGVSQTPSNKVTEKGKYVELRCDPISGHTALYWYRQSLGQGPEFLIYFQGTGAADDSGLPNDRFFAVRPEGSVSTLKIQRTERGDSAVYLCASSLIVTGKNEQFFGPGTRLTVL.

This clonotype came up a few times. This chain joins TRBV18 and TRBJ1-5; D gene unclear. Trimming cost V 3 bases and J 4 bases, with 10 bases left between them. Germline values: CDR1 KGHSH, CDR2 LQKENI. The CDR3 runs 14 residues. The CDR3 nucleotides are TGTGCCAGCTCACCTGCCGGACGGAATCAGCCCCAGCATTTT. Its translation: CASSPAGRNQPQHF.

This chain connects TRBV7-6 to TRBJ1-6, with D perhaps matching TRBD1 (5 bases). CDR1 and CDR2 from the germline V gene are SGHVS and FNYEAQ. Trimming shortened V by 2 bases and J by 9 bases, and 11 bases separated the two germline ends. CDR3 size: 14 residues. Here the CDR3 DNA reads TGTGCCAGCAGCTTAAGCAGGGAGCGTTCACCCCTCCACTTT. Translated: CASSLSRERSPLHF.

This sequence joins TRBV6-5 and TRBJ2-3; TRBD1 matches at 8 bases. The CDR3 covers 14 residues. Germline CDR1 MNHEY, CDR2 SVGAGI. V shed 5 bases and J 3 bases; nucleotides not matched to a gene: 4. The CDR3 reads CASSRRTGTDTQYF. Here the CDR3 DNA reads TGTGCCAGCAGTCGTCGGACAGGGACAGATACGCAGTATTTT.

The rearrangement joins TRBV29-1 to TRBJ2-7; a possible D gene is TRBD1 (6 bases). V lost 4 bases and J lost 6, with 19 bases in between. The CDR3 runs 14 residues. From germline, CDR1 is SQVTM and CDR2 ANQGSEA. Here the CDR3 reads CSVGGQDGTLEQYF. The CDR3 DNA sequence: TGCAGCGTTGGGGGGCAGGATGGGACCCTCGAGCAGTACTTC.

V usage is TRBV7-6 and J usage is TRBJ2-7, with D tentatively TRBD2 (7 bases). Trimming cost V 3 bases and J 5 bases, with 23 bases left between them. This CDR3 comprises 17 residues. CDR1 is SGHVS and CDR2 is FNYEAQ in the germline V gene. CDR3 in DNA: TGTGCCAGCAGCTTTGATACAATACGGGGGGCCTGGAACGAGCAGTACTTC. Amino acids: CASSFDTIRGAWNEQYF.

This clonotype was detected only a few times. The chain is built from TRBV7-2 and TRBJ2-7; 11 bases fit TRBD2. The J segment lost 3 bases and the V segment lost 1 base, leaving 5 bases of the junction unmatched. Germline-derived CDR1 and CDR2 are SGHTA and FQGNSA. The CDR3 contains 16 residues. The CDR3: CASSLEGTSGVYEQYF. Written as DNA, the CDR3 is TGTGCCAGCAGCTTAGAAGGGACTAGCGGAGTCTACGAGCAGTACTTC.

The rearrangement joins TRBV20-1 to TRBJ1-5; perhaps TRBD1 as D (5 bases). Germline lookup yields CDR1 DFQATT and CDR2 SNEGSKA (reference sequence). The CDR3 is 16 amino acids. V was cut by 0 bases and J by 1 base, with 13 bases left in between. CDR3 amino acids: CSARDAGRGSNQPQHF. In nucleotides, the CDR3 is TGCAGTGCTAGAGATGCAGGTCGGGGGAGCAATCAGCCCCAGCATTTT.

This clonotype was counted ten times or more. The V gene is TRBV29-1, the J gene TRBJ2-5, with 12 nucleotides matching TRBD1. Germline V CDR1 and CDR2: SQVTM, ANQGSEA. The CDR3 runs to 14 residues. The junction had 6 bases not matched to a gene; V was cut back by 7 bases and J by 3 bases. CDR3 sequence reads: CSGDRGRGEETQYF. In nucleotides, the CDR3 is TGCAGCGGGGACAGGGGGCGCGGTGAAGAGACCCAGTACTTC.

The rearrangement joins TRBV20-1 to TRBJ2-3, with 8 bases matching TRBD1. Germline V CDR1 and CDR2: DFQATT, SNEGSKA (reference sequence). The trim removed 5 bases at V and 2 bases at J, leaving 12 bases unmatched. This CDR3 has 16 residues. The CDR3 nucleotides are TGCAGTGCTCAAAGTGGGGCAGGGGGCTTCACAGATACGCAGTATTTT. Amino acids: CSAQSGAGGFTDTQYF.

The chain combines TRBV18 with TRBJ2-5, with D tentatively TRBD1 (6 bases). The CDR3 length is 15 residues. Germline assignment: CDR1 KGHSH and CDR2 LQKENI. Trimming took 3 bases from V and 2 from J, leaving 13 bases between them. The CDR3 DNA sequence: TGTGCCAGCTCACCTCCAGGACAGAATCAAGAGACCCAGTACTTC. As protein: CASSPPGQNQETQYF.

This chain joins TRBV5-5 and TRBJ1-2, with D tentatively TRBD1 (5 bases). This CDR3 is 13 amino acids long. With 0 bases removed from V and 6 bases from J, the gap between germline ends came to 9 bases. Germline-derived CDR1 and CDR2 are SGHKS and YYEKEE (reference sequence). CDR3 nucleotides: TGTGCCAGCAGCTTGGTTCCAGGGAATGGCTACACCTTC. Translating gives CASSLVPGNGYTF. The full variable domain, with the rest looked up from reference TRBV5-5 and TRBJ1-2, is DAGVTQSPTHLIKTRGQQVTLRCSPISGHKSVSWYQQVLGQGPQFIFQYYEKEERGRGNFPDRFSARQFPNYSSELNVNALLLGDSALYLCASSLVPGNGYTFGSGTRLTVV.

The rearrangement joins TRBV7-2 to TRBJ2-3; 7 positions agree with TRBD2. Germline-derived CDR1 and CDR2 are SGHTA and FQGNSA. The CDR3 spans 16 residues. With 1 base clipped from V and 0 bases from J, the junction kept 4 bases outside the gene matches. CDR3 in amino acids: CASSLVGGSSTDTQYF. Here the CDR3 DNA reads TGTGCCAGCAGCTTAGTGGGGGGGTCTAGCACAGATACGCAGTATTTT.

This chain links TRBV29-1 with TRBJ1-4; no clear D. Germline CDR1 and CDR2: SQVTM and ANQGSEA. There are 15 residues in the CDR3. Trimming removed 1 base from V and 0 bases from J, with 9 bases in between. As DNA, the CDR3 is TGCAGCGTTGAAGTCCCAGGAACAACTAATGAAAAACTGTTTTTT. This gives the protein CSVEVPGTTNEKLFF.

This clonotype was detected only a few times. The chain joins TRBV5-1 to TRBJ2-3; the D gene is possibly TRBD2 (5 bases). Germline values: CDR1 SGHRS, CDR2 YFSETQ. CDR3 size: 13 residues. Trimming removed 1 base from V and 5 bases from J, with 8 bases in between. The CDR3 region has the DNA TGCGCCAGCAGCTTGCTGGCGGGAGATACGCAGTATTTT. Its translation: CASSLLAGDTQYF.

Regarding this clonotype: An end of the junction differs from the germline gene, which may be a read error. This rearrangement joins TRBV14 to TRBJ1-2; TRBD1 matches 7 bases. This CDR3 contains 14 residues. Germline CDR1 SGHDN, CDR2 FVKESK. In nucleotides, the CDR3 is TGCGCCAGCAGCATCGCCACAGGGGCCTATGGCTACACCTTC. Amino acids: CASSIATGAYGYTF.

This rearrangement joins TRBV11-1 to TRBJ2-3, with 8 bases identical to TRBD1. The germline V gene has CDR1 SGHAT and CDR2 FQDESV (reference sequence). The CDR3 totals 16 residues. The trim removed 5 bases at V and 1 base at J, leaving 8 bases unmatched. The CDR3 sequence: CASSQTTGGGTDTQYF. The DNA of the CDR3 is TGTGCCAGCAGCCAGACCACAGGGGGTGGCACAGATACGCAGTATTTT. Looking up the rest from reference TRBV11-1 and TRBJ2-3 gives the full variable domain: EAEVAQSPRYKITEKSQAVAFWCDPISGHATLYWYRQILGQGPELLVQFQDESVVDDSQLPKDRFSAERLKGVDSTLKIQPAELGDSAMYLCASSQTTGGGTDTQYFGPGTRLTVL.

In its sample, this clonotype was seen a few times. This chain connects TRBV12-3 or TRBV12-4 to TRBJ1-1; D is unclear. Deletions cut 5 bases from V and 0 bases from J, with 10 bases between. The CDR3 runs 14 residues. CDR3 bases: TGTGCCAGCAGTCCAGGACCTATGAACACTGAAGCTTTCTTT. Translation: CASSPGPMNTEAFF.

This clonotype has a handful of counts. V gene TRBV5-5 combines with J gene TRBJ1-6, with D perhaps matching TRBD1 (6 bases). Germline CDR1 is SGHKS and CDR2 is YYEKEE (reference sequence). Trimming removed 4 bases from V and 10 bases from J, with 18 bases in between. CDR3 length: 15 amino acids. CDR3 loop: CASSITAQGPSPLHF. In DNA form, the CDR3 reads TGTGCCAGCAGCATCACAGCGCAGGGGCCCTCACCCCTCCACTTT. The full variable domain, its missing parts supplied by reference TRBV5-5 and TRBJ1-6, is DAGVTQSPTHLIKTRGQQVTLRCSPISGHKSVSWYQQVLGQGPQFIFQYYEKEERGRGNFPDRFSARQFPNYSSELNVNALLLGDSALYLCASSITAQGPSPLHFGNGTRLTVT.

This clonotype was found a few times. The chain joins TRBV7-9 to TRBJ1-2; the D gene is possibly TRBD1 (5 bases). Germline lookup yields CDR1 SEHNR and CDR2 FQNEAQ (reference sequence). V was cut by 0 bases and J by 4 bases, with 12 bases left in between. The CDR3 is 15 amino acids. CDR3 in DNA: TGTGCCAGCAGCTTAGCCGGGGGTGAGAGCTATGGCTACACCTTC. Protein: CASSLAGGESYGYTF.

The sample holds one count of this clonotype. The chain links TRBV7-2 to TRBJ2-3; a possible D gene is TRBD1 (6 bases). This CDR3 has 16 residues. V shed 5 bases and J shed 0 bases, with 15 bases lying between them. Germline lookup yields CDR1 SGHTA and CDR2 FQGNSA. CDR3 nucleotide sequence: TGTGCCAGCAGCCCCACAGGGCGTAAGAGCACAGATACGCAGTATTTT. Translating gives CASSPTGRKSTDTQYF. The whole variable domain, remainder taken from reference TRBV7-2 and TRBJ2-3, is GAGVSQSPSNKVTEKGKDVELRCDPISGHTALYWYRQSLGQGLEFLIYFQGNSAPDKSGLPSDRFSAERTGGSVSTLTIQRTQQEDSAVYLCASSPTGRKSTDTQYFGPGTRLTVL.

The rearrangement links TRBV29-1 to TRBJ2-1, with 8 bases lining up with TRBD1. The CDR3 loop spans 14 amino acids. The germline gives CDR1 SQVTM, CDR2 ANQGSEA. V was pared by 8 bases and J by 13 bases, with 19 bases of the junction left unmatched. As DNA, the CDR3 is TGCAGCTTCCTACAGGGACAGGCCGACAATGGCCAGTTCTTC. This translates into CSFLQGQADNGQFF.

This chain joins TRBV7-9 and TRBJ2-1; a weak D match, TRBD1 (5 bases). CDR3 length: 14 amino acids. Trimming pared 1 base from V and 8 bases from J, leaving 12 bases between. From germline, CDR1 is SEHNR and CDR2 FQNEAQ (reference sequence). The CDR3, as DNA: TGTGCCAGCAGCTTAGATGGGCAGGGCTATGAGCAGTTCTTC. Amino acids: CASSLDGQGYEQFF. Together with reference TRBV7-9 and TRBJ2-1, the CDR3 gives the full variable domain: DTGVSQNPRHKITKRGQNVTFRCDPISEHNRLYWYRQTLGQGPEFLTYFQNEAQLEKSRLLSDRFSAERPKGSFSTLEIQRTEQGDSAMYLCASSLDGQGYEQFFGPGTRLTVL.

This clonotype occurred a few times. The rearrangement joins TRBV28 to TRBJ2-5, with 9 bases fitting TRBD1. This CDR3 comprises 16 residues. Trimming at V came to 4 bases and at J to 2 bases, leaving 8 bases not matched to a gene. Germline CDR1 MDHEN, CDR2 SYDVKM. The CDR3 here is CASSSPDRGRQETQYF. The CDR3 DNA is TGTGCCAGCAGTTCTCCGGACAGGGGTCGGCAAGAGACCCAGTACTTC.

The CDR3 spells CASSPGRSTYNEQFF. Written as DNA, the CDR3 is TGTGCCAGCAGTCCAGGGAGGTCGACCTACAATGAGCAGTTCTTC. The chain uses TRBV6-5 and TRBJ2-1; possibly TRBD2 for D (6 bases). This CDR3 contains 15 residues. Per the germline V gene, CDR1 is MNHEY and CDR2 is SVGAGI. The germline V and J ends were trimmed by 5 bases and 2 bases, with 13 bases remaining between them.